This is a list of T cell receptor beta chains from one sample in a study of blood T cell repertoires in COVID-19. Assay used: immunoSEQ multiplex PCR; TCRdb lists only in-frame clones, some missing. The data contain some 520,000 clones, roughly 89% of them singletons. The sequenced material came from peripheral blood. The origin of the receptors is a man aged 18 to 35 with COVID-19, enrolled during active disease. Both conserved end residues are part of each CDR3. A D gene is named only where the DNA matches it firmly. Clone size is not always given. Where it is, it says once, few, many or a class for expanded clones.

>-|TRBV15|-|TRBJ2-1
CATSSFTYNEQFF
TGTGCCACCTCTTCCTTTACCTACAATGAGCAGTTCTTC
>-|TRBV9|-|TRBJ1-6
CASSVGGLGSPLHF
TGTGCCAGCAGCGTTGGGGGGTTGGGTTCACCCCTCCACTTT
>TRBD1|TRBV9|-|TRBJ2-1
CASSVHDRAISYNEQFF
TGTGCCAGCAGCGTACACGACAGGGCAATCTCCTACAATGAGCAGTTCTTC
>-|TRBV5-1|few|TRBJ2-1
CASSSTGEAYNEQFF
TGCGCCAGCAGCTCAACAGGGGAGGCCTACAATGAGCAGTTCTTC
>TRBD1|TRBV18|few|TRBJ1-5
CASSPQGEGNQPQHF
TGTGCCAGCTCACCCCAGGGGGAGGGCAATCAGCCCCAGCATTTT
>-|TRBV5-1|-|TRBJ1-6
CASSLAGRSPLHF
TGCGCCAGCAGCTTGGCCGGTCGTTCACCCCTCCACTTT
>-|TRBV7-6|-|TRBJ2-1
CASSPGTPSNEQFF
TGTGCCAGCAGCCCCGGGACACCATCCAATGAGCAGTTCTTC
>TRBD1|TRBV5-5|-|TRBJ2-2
CASSLPGQGSGELFF
TGTGCCAGCAGTTTACCGGGACAGGGGAGCGGGGAGCTGTTTTTT
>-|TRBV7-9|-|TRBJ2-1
CASRPGEYGNEQFF
TGTGCCAGCAGACCGGGGGAGTACGGGAATGAGCAGTTCTTC
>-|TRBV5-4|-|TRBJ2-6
CASSPTVSGANVLTF
TGTGCCAGCAGCCCCACAGTCTCTGGGGCCAACGTCCTGACTTTC
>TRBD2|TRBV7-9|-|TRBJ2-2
CASSWTSGTTGELFF
TGTGCCAGCAGCTGGACTAGCGGGACTACCGGGGAGCTGTTTTTT
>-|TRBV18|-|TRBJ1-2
CASSSSLNYGYTF
TGTGCCAGCTCATCCAGTCTTAACTATGGCTACACCTTC
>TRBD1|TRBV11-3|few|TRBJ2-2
CASSPPFGQATTGELFF
TGTGCCAGCAGCCCCCCATTTGGACAGGCCACCACCGGGGAGCTGTTTTTT
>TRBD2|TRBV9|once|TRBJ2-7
CASSSQSSGPVTYEQYF
TGTGCCAGCAGCTCACAATCTAGCGGTCCCGTAACCTACGAGCAGTACTTC
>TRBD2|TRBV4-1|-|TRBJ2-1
CASSHQYSGSSYNEQFF
TGCGCCAGCAGCCACCAGTACAGCGGGAGCTCCTACAATGAGCAGTTCTTC
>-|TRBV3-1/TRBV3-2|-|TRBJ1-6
CASSHGGNSPLHF
TGTGCCAGCAGCCACGGCGGTAATTCACCCCTCCACTTT
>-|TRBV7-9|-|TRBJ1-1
CASSFTGEAFF
TGTGCCAGCAGCTTTACCGGTGAAGCTTTCTTT
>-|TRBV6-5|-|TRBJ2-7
CASSYGDSLSYEQYF
TGTGCCAGCAGTTACGGAGACAGCCTCTCCTACGAGCAGTACTTC
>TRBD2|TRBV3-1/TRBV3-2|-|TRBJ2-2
CASSFPSGGNTGELFF
TGTGCCAGCAGCTTTCCTAGCGGGGGGAACACCGGGGAGCTGTTTTTT
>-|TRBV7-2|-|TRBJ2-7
CASSVGLVYEQYF
TGTGCCAGCAGCGTGGGACTTGTCTACGAGCAGTACTTC
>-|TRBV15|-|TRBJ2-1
CATRHRDSYNEQFF
TGTGCCACCCGACACAGGGACTCCTACAATGAGCAGTTCTTC
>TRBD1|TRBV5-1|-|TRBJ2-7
CASSLDGTGGIYEQYF
TGCGCCAGCAGCTTGGATGGGACAGGGGGCATCTACGAGCAGTACTTC
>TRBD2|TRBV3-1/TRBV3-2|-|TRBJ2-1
CASSLGLAGGHDEQFF
TGTGCCAGCAGCCTAGGACTAGCGGGGGGTCACGATGAGCAGTTCTTC
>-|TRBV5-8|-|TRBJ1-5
CASRAGDSNQPQHF
TGTGCCAGCAGGGCAGGGGATAGCAATCAGCCCCAGCATTTT
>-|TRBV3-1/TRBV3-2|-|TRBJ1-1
CASSHGEYTEAFF
TGTGCCAGCAGCCACGGAGAGTACACTGAAGCTTTCTTT
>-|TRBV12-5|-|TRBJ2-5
CASGGDFETQYF
TGTGCTAGTGGCGGGGACTTTGAGACCCAGTACTTC
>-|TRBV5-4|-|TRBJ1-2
CASSQEIRGYTF
TGTGCCAGCAGCCAGGAAATAAGAGGCTACACCTTC
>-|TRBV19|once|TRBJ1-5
CASSIGGVSNQPQHF
TGTGCCAGTAGTATAGGAGGCGTCAGCAATCAGCCCCAGCATTTT
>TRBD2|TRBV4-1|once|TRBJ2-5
CASSQEPGLAGGLETQYF
TGCGCCAGCAGCCAAGAACCGGGACTAGCGGGGGGGCTAGAGACCCAGTACTTC
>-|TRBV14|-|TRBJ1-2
CASSPRQLNYGYTF
TGTGCCAGCAGCCCACGACAGTTAAACTATGGCTACACCTTC
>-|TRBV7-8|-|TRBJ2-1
CASSHSPNKRNEQFF
TGTGCCAGCAGCCACAGCCCAAACAAAAGGAATGAGCAGTTCTTC
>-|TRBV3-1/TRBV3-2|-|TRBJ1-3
CASSQDPQGRNTIYF
TGTGCCAGCAGCCAAGACCCACAGGGACGAAACACCATATATTTT
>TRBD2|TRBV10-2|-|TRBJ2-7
CATSPGGYEQYF
TGCGCCACCTCCCCGGGGGGTTACGAGCAGTACTTC
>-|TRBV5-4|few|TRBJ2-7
CASSLVAGEQYF
TGTGCCAGCAGCTTGGTGGCGGGTGAGCAGTACTTC
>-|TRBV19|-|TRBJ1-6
CASSIGQVNSPLHF
TGTGCCAGTAGTATCGGTCAGGTTAATTCACCCCTCCACTTT
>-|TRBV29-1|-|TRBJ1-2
CSACDSSYICTF
-
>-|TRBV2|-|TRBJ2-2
CASSGGGPGVGELFF
TGTGCCAGCAGTGGGGGGGGCCCGGGAGTCGGGGAGCTGTTTTTT
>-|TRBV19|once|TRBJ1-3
CASSIRTAGNTIYF
TGTGCCAGTAGTATCCGAACGGCTGGAAACACCATATATTTT
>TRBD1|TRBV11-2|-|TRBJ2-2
CASSLVGRGYGGELFF
TGTGCCAGCAGCTTAGTTGGCAGGGGGTACGGCGGGGAGCTGTTTTTT
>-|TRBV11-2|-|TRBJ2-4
CASSSNLAAKNIQYF
TGTGCCAGCAGCTCAAACCTAGCAGCCAAAAACATTCAGTACTTC
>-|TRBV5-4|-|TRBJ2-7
CASSGREQYF
TGTGCCAGCAGCGGGAGGGAGCAGTACTTC
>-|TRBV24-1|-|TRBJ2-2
CATSDTRQVNTGELFF
TGTGCCACCAGTGATACCCGACAGGTTAACACCGGGGAGCTGTTTTTT
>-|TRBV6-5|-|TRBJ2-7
CASRTGSSYEQYF
TGTGCCAGCAGGACGGGGAGCTCCTACGAGCAGTACTTC
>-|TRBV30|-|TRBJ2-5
CAWRAQEKTQYF
TGTGCCTGGCGAGCGCAAGAGAAGACCCAGTACTTC